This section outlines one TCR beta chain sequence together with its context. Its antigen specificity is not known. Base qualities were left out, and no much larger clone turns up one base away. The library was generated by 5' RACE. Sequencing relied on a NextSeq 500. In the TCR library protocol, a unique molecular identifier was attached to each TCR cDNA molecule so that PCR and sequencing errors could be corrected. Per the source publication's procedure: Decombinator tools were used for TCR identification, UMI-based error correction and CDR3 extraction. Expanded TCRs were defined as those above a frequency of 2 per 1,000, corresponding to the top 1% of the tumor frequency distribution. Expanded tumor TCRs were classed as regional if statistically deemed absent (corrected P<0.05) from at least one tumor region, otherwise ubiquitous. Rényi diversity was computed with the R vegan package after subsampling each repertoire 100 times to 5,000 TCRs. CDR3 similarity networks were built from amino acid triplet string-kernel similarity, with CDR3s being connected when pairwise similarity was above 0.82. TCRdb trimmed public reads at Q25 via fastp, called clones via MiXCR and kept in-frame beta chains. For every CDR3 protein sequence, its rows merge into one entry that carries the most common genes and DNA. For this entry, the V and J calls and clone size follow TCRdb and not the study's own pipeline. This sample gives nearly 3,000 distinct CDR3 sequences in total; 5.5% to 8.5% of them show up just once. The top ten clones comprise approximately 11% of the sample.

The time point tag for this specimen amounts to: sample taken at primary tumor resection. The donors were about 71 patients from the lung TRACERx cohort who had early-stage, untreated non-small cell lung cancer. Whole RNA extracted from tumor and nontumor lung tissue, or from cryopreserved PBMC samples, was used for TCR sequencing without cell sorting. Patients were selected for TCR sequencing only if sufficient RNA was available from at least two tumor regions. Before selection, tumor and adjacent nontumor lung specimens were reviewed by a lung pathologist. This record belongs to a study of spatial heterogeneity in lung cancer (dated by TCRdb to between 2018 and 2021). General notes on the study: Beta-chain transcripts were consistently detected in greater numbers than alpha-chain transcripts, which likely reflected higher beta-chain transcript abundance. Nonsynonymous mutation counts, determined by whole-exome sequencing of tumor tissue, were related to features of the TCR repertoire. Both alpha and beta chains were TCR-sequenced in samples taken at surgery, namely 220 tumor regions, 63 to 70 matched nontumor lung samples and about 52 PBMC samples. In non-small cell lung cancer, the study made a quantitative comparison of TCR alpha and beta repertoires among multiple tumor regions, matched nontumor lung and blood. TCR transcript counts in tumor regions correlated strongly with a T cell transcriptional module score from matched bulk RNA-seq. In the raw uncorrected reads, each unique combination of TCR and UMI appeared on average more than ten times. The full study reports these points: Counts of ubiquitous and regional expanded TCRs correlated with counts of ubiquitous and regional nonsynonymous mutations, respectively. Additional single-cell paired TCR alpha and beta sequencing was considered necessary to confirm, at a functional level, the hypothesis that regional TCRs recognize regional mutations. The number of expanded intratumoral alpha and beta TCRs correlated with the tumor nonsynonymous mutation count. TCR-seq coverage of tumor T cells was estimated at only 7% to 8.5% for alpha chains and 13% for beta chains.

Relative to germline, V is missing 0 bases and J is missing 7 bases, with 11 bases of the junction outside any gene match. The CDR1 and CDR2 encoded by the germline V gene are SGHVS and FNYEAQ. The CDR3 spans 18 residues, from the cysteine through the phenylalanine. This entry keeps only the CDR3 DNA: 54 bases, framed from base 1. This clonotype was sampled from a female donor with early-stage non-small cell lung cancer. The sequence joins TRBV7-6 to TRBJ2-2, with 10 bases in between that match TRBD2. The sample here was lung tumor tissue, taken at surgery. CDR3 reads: CASSLASLAGGPIGELFF. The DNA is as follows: TGTGCCAGCAGCTTAGCTTCATTAGCGGGGGGACCGATCGGGGAGCTGTTTTTT.